This TCR beta chain was sequenced during a study of OX40 agonist ivuxolimab in advanced cancers. Study-level information: Patients were given ivuxolimab, an antibody that agonizes OX40 (CD134). From about 23 to 85 years was the age range, with a mean of roughly 59 years, and 70% to 85% were male. Prior anti-PD-1, anti-PD-L1 or anti-CTLA-4 therapy did not bar entry, and roughly 40% had some.

This clone was seen more than once but under ten times. The V gene's germline CDR1 is SEHNR and CDR2 FQNEAQ (reference sequence). The CDR3 length is 14 residues. The V end was cut by 1 base, the J end by 7 bases, with 11 bases between. The protocol was immunoSEQ multiplex PCR, while the TCRdb copy is restricted to in-frame clones and leaves out a portion. The repertoire consists of about 45,000 clones, with over 65% occurring once and the leading ten covering approximately 15%. This clonotype was sampled from an adult with an advanced solid tumor such as melanoma, head and neck, liver or kidney cancer. The input for sequencing was CD4+ or CD8+ T cells sorted from blood, taken in a trial of the OX40 agonist ivuxolimab. The chain uses TRBV7-9 and TRBJ1-5; D gene uncertain. CDR3 DNA sequence: TGTGCCAGCAGCTTAGATGCCATTGGGCAGCCCCAGCATTTT. Translation gives CASSLDAIGQPQHF.